This T cell receptor beta chain was identified during a study of OX40 agonist ivuxolimab in advanced cancers. About the study as a whole: Ivuxolimab was a fully human IgG2 agonistic monoclonal antibody targeting the costimulatory receptor OX40 (CD134). Prior anti-PD-1, anti-PD-L1 or anti-CTLA-4 therapy was permitted, and checkpoint inhibitors had been received by under 50% of dose-escalation patients. Among the roughly 52 dose-escalation patients, some 20 had hepatocellular carcinoma, 15 melanoma, 9 renal cell carcinoma and 9 head and neck cancer. The paper describes the monotherapy dose-escalation part (N of about 57 patients) of the phase I trial of ivuxolimab. The point of sequencing TCRbeta in the periphery was to test whether ivuxolimab changed TCR sequence diversity and drove clonal T-cell expansion. The dose-escalation cohort was 82.7% male with a mean age of approximately 60 years, ranging from about 20 to 80. Intravenous ivuxolimab was administered to patients every 2 weeks at six dose levels: 0.01, 0.1, 0.3, 1.5, 3 and 10 mg/kg. Partial responses were achieved by three dose-escalation patients, of whom one had hepatocellular carcinoma and two had cutaneous melanoma.

A note on this clone: Which antigen it targets is not known. It has no much larger one-base neighbor in the sample; base qualities were not kept.

There are 13 amino acids in the CDR3, from cysteine to phenylalanine inclusive. Just the 39-base CDR3 DNA is kept, in frame starting at base 1. The junction carries 6 bases between V and J, which are trimmed by 4 bases and 0 bases respectively. The germline V gene (reference sequence) sets CDR1 to GTSNPN and CDR2 to SVGIG. What the study reported, not specific to this receptor: In the 0.1-3.0 mg/kg groups, partial responders were among the patients with the lowest normalized peripheral clonal expansion, particularly in CD8+ T cells. At doses of 0.1 to 3.0 mg/kg, clonal expansion of both CD4+ and CD8+ blood T cells was observed from baseline to week 6. The antigen specificity of the peripheral T cells that underwent clonal expansion was not determined. After ivuxolimab, expanded clones were on average more numerous among CD8+ T cells than among CD4+ T cells. Low levels of normalized T-cell clonal expansion were also seen in some patients who did not respond.

Genomic DNA was extracted from sorted cells for sequencing of the TCRbeta CDR3 region. The immunoSEQ Assay was used for sequencing of TCRbeta CDR3 regions. TCRdb took this table from immuneACCESS and kept in-frame rearrangements with V and J called. Such tables lack part of the clones; where checked against another copy, unresolved V genes explain under half of the gap, and the rest is unexplained. The sample table records 45,000 to 55,000 clones; just over 85% of these occur just once. In total, the top ten clones hold around 3.3% of the sample. Patients with a history of autoimmune disease or receiving systemic immunosuppression were excluded from the trial. Peripheral blood for TCR sequencing was drawn from every dose cohort at baseline, at cycle 4 day 1 and at cycle 7 day 1. Samples came from an open-label, multicenter, first-in-human phase I dose-escalation trial of ivuxolimab. Adults with locally advanced or metastatic head and neck squamous cell, hepatocellular, melanoma or renal cell carcinoma were enrolled in the trial. CD4+ and CD8+ T cells were sorted separately from peripheral blood before TCR sequencing.

The sequence derives from an adult with an advanced solid tumor such as melanoma, head and neck, liver or kidney cancer. The sequence joins TRBV30 to TRBJ1-4; the D gene lacks a confident call. The sample consisted of CD4+ or CD8+ T cells sorted from blood, taken in a trial of the OX40 agonist ivuxolimab. The CDR3 protein is CAWTGATNEKLFF. The nucleotide sequence is TGTGCCTGGACAGGAGCAACTAATGAAAAACTGTTTTTT.